Shown below are 16 T cell receptor beta chains from a single sample sequenced in a study of T cell repertoires in aging, cancer and after chemotherapy. Multiplex touch-down PCR with TRB-A/B primers amplified rearranged V-D-J TRB sequences. TCRdb processed the multiplex PCR reads anew with MiXCR; each CDR3 protein has one entry. Seen here are some 2,100 distinct CDR3 sequences, about 25% observed once, and the top ten hold 9.5% to 14%. Amplification of TCR beta used genomic DNA extracted from peripheral blood. Sequencing was performed on blood. The receptors were sampled from a human donor with a solid tumor.

Regarding this clonotype: Just one base apart from a much larger clone, this may be a read error. The chain recombines TRBV6-5 with TRBJ1-1, with 9 bases identical to TRBD1. V was clipped by 2 bases and J by 6 bases; unmatched bases: 4. This CDR3 region has 14 residues. CDR1 and CDR2 from the germline V gene are MNHEY and SVGAGI. CDR3 residues: CASSYGTGKAEAFF. CDR3 nucleotides: TGTGCCAGCAGTTACGGGACAGGGAAGGCTGAAGCTTTCTTT.

This clonotype was counted a few times. The gene calls are TRBV30 and TRBJ2-1; the match to TRBD1 covers 7 bases. Germline trimming cut 3 bases from V and 5 bases from J; bases unmatched to any gene: 4. CDR1 and CDR2 (germline): GTSNPN, SVGIG (reference sequence). The CDR3 runs to 13 residues. This CDR3 reads CAWRTGLNNEQFF. The DNA for the CDR3 is TGTGCCTGGAGGACAGGGCTAAACAATGAGCAGTTCTTC.

This chain links TRBV11-2 with TRBJ1-1, with D unclear. Germline values: CDR1 SGHAT, CDR2 FQNNGV. CDR3 size: 13 residues. V lost 1 base, J lost 1 base, and 4 bases lay in between. The CDR3 DNA reads TGTGCCAGCAGCTTAGTCAGGAACACTGAAGCTTTCTTT. Translated, it gives CASSLVRNTEAFF.

The V gene is TRBV20-1, the J gene TRBJ1-3, with 7 bases aligning to TRBD1. The CDR3 is made up of 14 amino acids. After removal of 5 bases from V and 4 bases from J, the junction contained 8 bases not matched to a gene. In germline, CDR1 is DFQATT, CDR2 SNEGSKA (reference sequence). CDR3 sequence (DNA): TGCAGTGCTGAAGGGGGCGCGGGCGGAAACACCATATATTTT. Translated, it gives CSAEGGAGGNTIYF.

This clonotype was seen once. The rearrangement links TRBV7-2 to TRBJ1-1; no clear D. Germline V lookup: CDR1 SGHTA, CDR2 FQGNSA. The CDR3 extends over 16 amino acids. V dropped 2 bases and J dropped 1 base, with 14 bases sitting between them. CDR3 region: CASSLRRYRGNTEAFF. CDR3 DNA: TGTGCCAGCAGCTTACGGCGTTACCGGGGGAACACTGAAGCTTTCTTT. The full variable domain, in which reference TRBV7-2 and TRBJ1-1 provide the parts outside the CDR3, is GAGVSQSPSNKVTEKGKDVELRCDPISGHTALYWYRQSLGQGLEFLIYFQGNSAPDKSGLPSDRFSAERTGGSVSTLTIQRTQQEDSAVYLCASSLRRYRGNTEAFFGQGTRLTVV.

In its sample, this clonotype ranks as medium-sized. The V gene is TRBV6-6, the J gene TRBJ2-7; D may match TRBD1 or TRBD2 (5 bases each). In germline, CDR1 is MNHNY, CDR2 SVGAGI (reference sequence). V gave up 2 bases and J gave up 3 bases, with 20 bases separating them. This CDR3 contains 17 residues. CDR3 region: CASSYPPTGTENYEQYF. The CDR3 region has the DNA TGTGCCAGCAGTTACCCTCCTACCGGGACGGAAAACTACGAGCAGTACTTC.

The chain combines TRBV20-1 with TRBJ2-6; 10 bases are shared with TRBD1. J lost 4 bases, V lost 5 bases, and 5 bases had no gene match. Germline CDR1 and CDR2: DFQATT and SNEGSKA (reference sequence). The CDR3 runs 15 residues. The CDR3 spells CSAPDRGAGANVLTF. In nucleotides, the CDR3 is TGCAGTGCTCCGGACAGGGGGGCAGGGGCCAACGTCCTGACTTTC.

The rearrangement uses TRBV23-1 and TRBJ1-3; tentative D call: TRBD1 (5 bases). TRBV23-1 has ORF status, its function being uncertain. The germline V and J ends were trimmed by 1 base and 0 bases, with 10 bases remaining between them. The CDR3 totals 16 residues. CDR3 in amino acids: CASSQYGGHSGNTIYF. DNA for the CDR3: TGCGCCAGCAGTCAATATGGCGGACACTCTGGAAACACCATATATTTT.

The chain carries TRBV5-1 and TRBJ2-2; 12 nucleotides line up with TRBD2. The CDR3 has 16 residues. Trimming took 3 bases from V and 2 from J; bases not matched to a gene: 2. Germline V lookup: CDR1 SGHRS, CDR2 YFSETQ. The CDR3 DNA is TGCGCCAGCAGCTCACTAGCGGGAGGAAACACCGGGGAGCTGTTTTTT. It yields the protein CASSSLAGGNTGELFF.

This clonotype was seen once. Given a much more abundant clone one base away, this may be a read error. The chain uses TRBV30 and TRBJ1-1, with 8 bases fitting TRBD1. This CDR3 has 13 amino acids. CDR1 and CDR2 (germline): GTSNPN, SVGIG (reference sequence). V was clipped by 7 bases and J by 3 bases; unmatched bases: 7. The CDR3 reads CALSRGRDTEAFF. DNA of the CDR3: TGTGCCTTGAGCAGGGGGCGGGACACTGAAGCTTTCTTT.

This clonotype is labeled medium-sized. The J gene is TRBJ1-1, the V gene TRBV6-1, with D tentatively TRBD1 (6 bases). The CDR3 contains 14 residues. Germline V gene lookup returns CDR1 MNHNS and CDR2 SASEGT. The V end was cut by 6 bases, the J end by 5 bases, with 16 bases between. For the CDR3, the DNA is TGTGCCAGCAGGGGCTGGGGGGCAGGGACTGAAGCTTTCTTT. Protein: CASRGWGAGTEAFF.

The rearrangement joins TRBV7-2 to TRBJ2-3; 7 bases line up with TRBD1. The ends lost 4 bases at V and 3 bases at J; junction bases unmatched: 13. The CDR3 is 17 residues long. From germline, CDR1 is SGHTA and CDR2 FQGNSA. The CDR3 nucleotides read TGTGCCAGCAGCTCCCCCGGAACAGGGGTAGTAACAGATACGCAGTATTTT. This encodes CASSSPGTGVVTDTQYF.

CDR3 protein: CAWSAFSKEPQHF. The CDR3 DNA is TGTGCCTGGAGCGCCTTCTCCAAGGAGCCCCAGCATTTT. V and J are TRBV30 and TRBJ1-5; D remains ambiguous. The CDR3 contains 13 residues. V shed 3 bases and J shed 8 bases, with 14 bases lying between them. Germline V gene data show CDR1 as GTSNPN and CDR2 as SVGIG (reference sequence).

By share, this clonotype counts as medium-sized. The genes are TRBV12-3 or TRBV12-4 and TRBJ2-1; 11 bases are shared with TRBD2. CDR3 length: 18 residues. V was clipped by 1 base and J by 8 bases; unmatched bases: 13. As DNA, the CDR3 is TGTGCCAGCAGTTTAGGAACTCTTAGCGGGAGGGTCTGGGATGAGCAGTTCTTC. This gives the protein CASSLGTLSGRVWDEQFF.

This chain connects TRBV24-1 to TRBJ2-3; D remains unclear. Trimming pared 5 bases from V and 6 bases from J, leaving 8 bases between. CDR1 and CDR2 from the germline V gene are KGHDR and SFDVKD. CDR3 size: 12 residues. The DNA of the CDR3 is TGTGCCACCAGTGCGGGTCCGGATACGCAGTATTTT. Translating gives CATSAGPDTQYF.

The chain has TRBV6-6 and TRBJ2-3; TRBD2 matches at 10 bases. V was clipped by 6 bases and J by 6 bases; unmatched bases: 24. Germline CDR1 and CDR2: MNHNY and SVGAGI (reference sequence). The CDR3 length is 20 residues. CDR3 sequence reads: CASRDPASGGLPITVDTQYF. CDR3 bases: TGTGCCAGCAGGGACCCGGCTAGCGGGGGTCTGCCTATTACGGTGGATACGCAGTATTTT.